Below are 27 T cell receptor beta chains sequenced from a single sample in a study of cytomegalovirus exposure and HLA in healthy donors. It was with 60 Vbeta and 13 Jbeta primers that the PCR ran. Method: immunoSEQ multiplex PCR; TCRdb's copy keeps in-frame clones and lacks some. Of 150,000 or so clones in the sample, about 75% are singletons; the top ten hold about 8%. What was sequenced was PBMCs. The receptors shown here come from a woman between 40 and 55 years old in good health and CMV-seropositive.

The chain recombines TRBV5-1 with TRBJ2-1; D possibly corresponds to TRBD2 (5 bases). The CDR3 consists of 14 residues. V shed 4 bases and J shed 6 bases, with 14 bases lying between them. In germline, CDR1 is SGHRS, CDR2 YFSETQ. CDR3 sequence reads: CASSGLMGSNEQFF. CDR3 in DNA: TGCGCCAGCAGCGGGTTAATGGGGAGCAATGAGCAGTTCTTC.

In its sample, this clone was seen a few times. The sample carries other DNA sequences with the same CDR3. The rearrangement links TRBV7-2 to TRBJ1-2; 7 nucleotides match TRBD1. From germline, CDR1 is SGHTA and CDR2 FQGNSA. The CDR3 covers 14 residues. V trimming: 2 bases; J trimming: 4 bases; junction bases outside the gene matches: 4. The CDR3 nucleotides are TGTGCCAGCAGCTTAAGCCCAGGGGGCTATGGCTACACCTTC. Protein: CASSLSPGGYGYTF.

V usage is TRBV15 and J usage is TRBJ2-3; TRBD2 aligns across 12 bases. Germline CDR1 and CDR2: LNHNV and YYDKDF (reference sequence). The V segment lost 3 bases and the J segment 14 bases; nucleotides outside the gene matches: 12. The CDR3 consists of 15 residues. The CDR3 protein is CATSSPAPSGRARYF. For the CDR3, the DNA is TGTGCCACCAGCAGCCCCGCCCCTAGCGGGAGGGCCCGGTATTTT. The full variable domain, completed using reference TRBV15 and TRBJ2-3, is DAMVIQNPRYQVTQFGKPVTLSCSQTLNHNVMYWYQQKSSQAPKLLFHYYDKDFNNEADTPDNFQSRRPNTSFCFLDIRSPGLGDTAMYLCATSSPAPSGRARYFGPGTRLTVL.

The genes are TRBV7-2 and TRBJ2-3; the D gene is possibly TRBD2 (6 bases). Germline values: CDR1 SGHTA, CDR2 FQGNSA. The V end lost 5 bases, the J end lost 3 bases, and 18 bases lay between the germline ends. The CDR3 spans 16 residues. CDR3 region: CASSHVRLGGTDTQYF. CDR3 DNA: TGTGCCAGCAGCCACGTCCGACTAGGTGGGACAGATACGCAGTATTTT. The entire variable domain, with the rest obtained from reference TRBV7-2 and TRBJ2-3, is as follows: GAGVSQSPSNKVTEKGKDVELRCDPISGHTALYWYRQSLGQGLEFLIYFQGNSAPDKSGLPSDRFSAERTGGSVSTLTIQRTQQEDSAVYLCASSHVRLGGTDTQYFGPGTRLTVL.

The CDR3, as DNA: TGTGCCAGCAGCCTACAGGGGAAGGGGTACTACGAGCAGTACTTC. It encodes CASSLQGKGYYEQYF. The chain joins TRBV7-9 to TRBJ2-7, with TRBD1 matching 7 bases. Per the germline V gene, CDR1 is SEHNR and CDR2 is FQNEAQ (reference sequence). CDR3 size: 15 residues. V gave up 5 bases and J gave up 3 bases; unmatched junction bases: 10.

The V and J genes are TRBV6-1 and TRBJ1-5; 7 positions agree with TRBD1. From germline, CDR1 is MNHNS and CDR2 SASEGT. The CDR3 is 13 amino acids. The V gene end was trimmed by 9 bases and the J gene end by 5 bases; junction bases not matched to a gene: 7. The CDR3, as DNA: TGTGCCAGTACCGGGACAGATTATCAGCCCCAGCATTTT. Amino acids: CASTGTDYQPQHF.

This chain connects TRBV5-1 to TRBJ1-1, with no clear D. Trimming removed 0 bases from V and 1 base from J, with 7 bases in between. This CDR3 is built from 14 residues. Germline V CDR1 and CDR2: SGHRS, YFSETQ. The CDR3, as DNA: TGCGCCAGCAGCTTGGGAACTTGGAACACTGAAGCTTTCTTT. Its protein is CASSLGTWNTEAFF.

For the CDR3, the DNA is TGTGCCAGCAGCTGGGGGGGAAGGGAGACCCAGTACTTC. This encodes CASSWGGRETQYF. The genes are TRBV28 and TRBJ2-5, with 7 bases matching TRBD2. The CDR3 has 13 amino acids. Germline V lookup: CDR1 MDHEN, CDR2 SYDVKM. Trimming removed 6 bases from V and 5 bases from J; junction bases left unmatched: 6.

The chain recombines TRBV6-6 with TRBJ1-1; 9 nucleotides line up with TRBD1. The CDR3 is 12 amino acids. Germline loops: CDR1 MNHNY, CDR2 SVGAGI (reference sequence). Germline trimming cut 6 bases from V and 7 bases from J; bases unmatched to any gene: 3. The CDR3 protein is CASSTGQGEAFF. The CDR3 nucleotides are TGTGCCAGCAGCACGGGACAGGGTGAAGCTTTCTTT.

The chain joins TRBV7-3 to TRBJ2-2, with D possibly being TRBD1 (5 bases). The germline gives CDR1 SGHTA, CDR2 FQGTGA. CDR3 length: 15 residues. V lost 4 bases and J lost 1, with 10 bases in between. The CDR3 bases are TGTGCCAGCAGCTCCCGCGGACAGAACACCGGGGAGCTGTTTTTT. Translation gives CASSSRGQNTGELFF.

The V call is TRBV6-6, the J call TRBJ1-1, with 8 nucleotides matching TRBD1. This CDR3 has 15 residues. J lost 0 bases, V lost 6 bases, and 6 bases had no gene match. Germline V CDR1 and CDR2: MNHNY, SVGAGI (reference sequence). The CDR3 is CASSQTGALNTEAFF. CDR3 in DNA: TGTGCCAGCAGCCAGACAGGGGCCCTGAACACTGAAGCTTTCTTT.

This chain uses TRBV28 with TRBJ2-1; TRBD2 aligns across 10 bases. After removal of 1 base from V and 8 bases from J, the junction contained 11 bases not matched to a gene. Germline-derived CDR1 and CDR2 are MDHEN and SYDVKM. This CDR3 comprises 17 residues. The CDR3 loop is CASSLFVPSGSRYEQFF. The DNA for the CDR3 is TGTGCCAGCAGTTTATTTGTACCTAGCGGGAGCCGGTATGAGCAGTTCTTC. Filled out from reference TRBV28 and TRBJ2-1, the complete variable domain reads DVKVTQSSRYLVKRTGEKVFLECVQDMDHENMFWYRQDPGLGLRLIYFSYDVKMKEKGDIPEGYSVSREKKERFSLILESASTNQTSMYLCASSLFVPSGSRYEQFFGPGTRLTVL.

The gene calls are TRBV4-2 and TRBJ2-5; D is unresolved. V dropped 0 bases and J dropped 5 bases, with 13 bases sitting between them. Germline V gene data show CDR1 as LGHNA and CDR2 as YNFKEQ. This CDR3 is 15 amino acids long. The CDR3 coding sequence is TGTGCCAGCAGCCAAGATCTGGCCAGAACGGAGACCCAGTACTTC. Protein sequence: CASSQDLARTETQYF.

V gene TRBV29-1 combines with J gene TRBJ1-2; a possible D gene is TRBD1 (5 bases). Germline CDR1 SQVTM, CDR2 ANQGSEA. The length of the CDR3 is 14 residues. V was shortened by 3 bases and J by 3 bases, with 14 bases between the two germline ends. The CDR3 loop is CSVDIQGGYYGYTF. The CDR3 DNA is TGCAGCGTTGATATCCAGGGTGGGTACTATGGCTACACCTTC.

The chain has TRBV5-1 and TRBJ1-2; 7 nucleotides agree with TRBD1. This CDR3 region has 16 residues. The germline gives CDR1 SGHRS, CDR2 YFSETQ. V was clipped by 1 base and J by 8 bases; unmatched bases: 14. The DNA for the CDR3 is TGCGCCAGCAGCTTGTATTCCGGGACAGTGCTAAAAGGCTACACCTTC. It translates to CASSLYSGTVLKGYTF.

This clone has more than one count but fewer than ten. The J gene is TRBJ2-6, the V gene TRBV28; 8 nucleotides match TRBD2. Trimming took 5 bases from V and 0 from J; bases not matched to a gene: 6. The germline V gene has CDR1 MDHEN and CDR2 SYDVKM. CDR3 length: 17 residues. CDR3 sequence reads: CASSPRGASSGANVLTF. The CDR3 nucleotides are TGTGCCAGCAGTCCGCGGGGGGCAAGCTCTGGGGCCAACGTCCTGACTTTC.

This chain joins TRBV7-9 and TRBJ2-5, with D maybe TRBD2 (7 bases). The length of the CDR3 is 15 residues. Germline V gene data show CDR1 as SEHNR and CDR2 as FQNEAQ (reference sequence). V lost 4 bases and J lost 3, with 15 bases in between. The CDR3 DNA reads TGTGCCAGCAGCTCGACGGGGGGCAGGGAAGAGACCCAGTACTTC. It specifies CASSSTGGREETQYF. Full variable domain (outside the CDR3, taken from reference TRBV7-9 and TRBJ2-5): DTGVSQNPRHKITKRGQNVTFRCDPISEHNRLYWYRQTLGQGPEFLTYFQNEAQLEKSRLLSDRFSAERPKGSFSTLEIQRTEQGDSAMYLCASSSTGGREETQYFGPGTRLLVL.

This clone was detected once. The chain combines TRBV30 with TRBJ1-2, with TRBD1 identical over 9 bases. After removal of 2 bases from V and 6 bases from J, the junction contained 10 bases not matched to a gene. Germline loops: CDR1 GTSNPN, CDR2 SVGIG (reference sequence). This CDR3 spans 15 amino acids. CDR3 sequence reads: CAWSTMGQGIDGYTF. The CDR3, as DNA: TGTGCCTGGAGTACGATGGGACAGGGTATAGATGGCTACACCTTC.

This clone was seen once. CDR3 amino acids: CASSPTGGGNEQYF. CDR3 coding DNA: TGTGCCAGCAGCCCGACAGGGGGTGGGAACGAGCAGTACTTC. This rearrangement joins TRBV11-2 to TRBJ2-7; TRBD1 agrees at 9 bases. This CDR3 has 14 amino acids. The germline V gene has CDR1 SGHAT and CDR2 FQNNGV. V dropped 5 bases and J dropped 5; count of bases not matched to a gene: 7. Supplemented by reference TRBV11-2 and TRBJ2-7, the full variable domain reads EAGVAQSPRYKIIEKRQSVAFWCNPISGHATLYWYQQILGQGPKLLIQFQNNGVVDDSQLPKDRFSAERLKGVDSTLKIQPAKLEDSAVYLCASSPTGGGNEQYFGPGTRLTVT.

V gene TRBV6-5 combines with J gene TRBJ2-1; maybe TRBD1 (6 bases). V lost 4 bases, J lost 1 base, and 11 bases lay in between. The CDR3 runs to 15 residues. CDR1 and CDR2 (germline): MNHEY, SVGAGI. CDR3 coding DNA: TGTGCCAGCAGTTCCGGACAGACTTCCTACAATGAGCAGTTCTTC. Translation: CASSSGQTSYNEQFF.

This chain connects TRBV11-2 to TRBJ2-2; D may be TRBD2 (5 bases). The CDR3 length is 14 residues. CDR1 SGHAT and CDR2 FQNNGV come from the germline V gene. V lost 6 bases to trimming and J lost 8 bases, with 16 bases between them. The CDR3 coding sequence is TGTGCCAGCAGGCAAGAGGTAGCGAGGGGGGAGCTGTTTTTT. Protein sequence: CASRQEVARGELFF.

The chain employs TRBV19 and TRBJ2-1; TRBD2 agrees at 10 bases. V lost 5 bases and J lost 6; bases outside the gene matches: 4. The CDR3 runs 14 residues. The germline V gene has CDR1 LNHDA and CDR2 SQIVND (reference sequence). The CDR3, as DNA: TGTGCCAGTAGTTTAAGGACTAGCGGCAATGAGCAGTTCTTC. This sequence encodes CASSLRTSGNEQFF.

CDR3 sequence: CASSFDLSQTKEAFF. DNA of the CDR3: TGCGCCAGCAGCTTTGATTTATCACAGACCAAGGAAGCTTTCTTT. The rearrangement links TRBV5-1 to TRBJ1-1; D unclear. The CDR3 spans 15 residues. CDR1 is SGHRS and CDR2 is YFSETQ in the germline V gene. Trimming took 2 bases from V and 8 from J, leaving 19 bases between them.

DNA of the CDR3: TGTGCCAGCGGACTTGCAGCAGGAGTCGACGAGCAGTACTTC. It encodes CASGLAAGVDEQYF. V gene TRBV27 combines with J gene TRBJ2-7; D might be TRBD2 (5 bases). Trimming removed 8 bases from V and 5 bases from J, with 19 bases in between. Germline CDR1 is MNHEY and CDR2 is SMNVEV (reference sequence). The CDR3 is made up of 14 amino acids.

The chain has TRBV2 and TRBJ2-1, with 9 bases matching TRBD1. J gave up 6 bases and V 8 bases, and 8 bases lay outside the gene matches. Germline CDR1 SNHLY, CDR2 FYNNEI. The CDR3 loop spans 14 amino acids. This chain's CDR3 is CASDQGQGVNEQFF. The CDR3 DNA reads TGTGCCAGCGATCAGGGACAGGGTGTCAATGAGCAGTTCTTC.

The chain employs TRBV27 and TRBJ2-3, with 10 bases that match TRBD1. The germline CDR1 and CDR2 sequences are MNHEY and SMNVEV (reference sequence). CDR3 length: 15 amino acids. V lost 0 bases and J lost 4; bases outside the gene matches: 1. The CDR3 region is CASSLSGTGADTQYF. The DNA of the CDR3 is TGTGCCAGCAGTTTATCTGGGACAGGGGCAGATACGCAGTATTTT.

The CDR3 DNA reads TGTGCCATCAGTGTAGCAGGGGCGGATCAGCCCCAGCATTTT. Its protein is CAISVAGADQPQHF. The chain employs TRBV10-3 and TRBJ1-5; weak D call: TRBD1 (6 bases). Germline-derived CDR1 and CDR2 are ENHRY and SYGVKD. V lost 4 bases and J 5 bases, leaving 12 bases between the germline ends. The CDR3 length is 14 residues.